The rows below give T cell receptor beta chains drawn from one sample of a study of blood T cell repertoires in COVID-19. Data came from immunoSEQ multiplex PCR; TCRdb stores just in-frame clones and leaves some out. The data contain over 130,000 clones, more than 75% of them seen just once; the ten biggest clones take up about 4%. The sequenced sample was peripheral blood. The source of these receptors is a woman older than 75 with acute or convalescent COVID-19. Each CDR3 is given with its conserved first and last residue. The order of the fields is clone size, D gene, V gene, J gene, CDR3 DNA, CDR3 protein. A D gene is named only where the DNA matches it firmly. A row's size may be missing; if present it is once, few, many or a size class.

>-|-|TRBV9|TRBJ2-5
TGTGCCAGCAGCGCTTGGCAGGGGGGAGAGACCCAGTACTTC
CASSAWQGGETQYF
>-|-|TRBV15|TRBJ1-5
TGTGCCACCAGCAGAGAGTTTGTTGCACAAAGAAATCAGCCCCAGCATTTT
CATSREFVAQRNQPQHF
>-|-|TRBV27|TRBJ1-5
TGTGCCAGCAGTTTATGGGGAGGGAATAAGCCCCAGCATTTT
CASSLWGGNKPQHF
>-|TRBD1|TRBV14|TRBJ2-2
TGTGCCAGCAGCCAAGATAGGGGGACAGGCTGGACCGGGGAGCTGTTTTTT
CASSQDRGTGWTGELFF
>-|TRBD2|TRBV19|TRBJ2-1
TGTGCCAGTAGTATCAGGGGACTAGTCAATGAGCAGTTCTTC
CASSIRGLVNEQFF
>once|TRBD2|TRBV5-5|TRBJ2-7
TGTGCCAGCAGCCAGGGACTAGCGGTAAACTACGAGCAGTACTTC
CASSQGLAVNYEQYF
>-|-|TRBV5-6|TRBJ1-1
TGTGCCAGCAGCTTGGGGGGCGGCACTGAAGCTTTCTTT
CASSLGGGTEAFF
>-|TRBD1|TRBV18|TRBJ1-1
TGTGCCAGCTCACCCTCCAGGGGGGCTATGAACACTGAAGCTTTCTTT
CASSPSRGAMNTEAFF
>-|TRBD2|TRBV27|TRBJ2-3
TGTGCCAGCGGCTTAAGTAGCGGGGGCACAGATACGCAGTATTTT
CASGLSSGGTDTQYF
>-|-|TRBV9|TRBJ2-5
TGTGCCAGCAGCAGAGACAGCCAAGAGACCCAGTACTTC
CASSRDSQETQYF
>-|-|TRBV28|TRBJ1-5
TGTGCCAGCAGACCCAGACGGACAGTTTCTCATCAGCCCCAGCATTTT
CASRPRRTVSHQPQHF
>-|-|TRBV28|TRBJ1-5
TGTGCCAGCACCTGGGGCGAACAGCCCCAGCATTTT
CASTWGEQPQHF
>-|-|TRBV3-1/TRBV3-2|TRBJ2-3
TGTGCCAGCAGCCAGAGGGGACTTGGCACAGATACGCAGTATTTT
CASSQRGLGTDTQYF
>-|-|TRBV7-9|TRBJ2-3
TGTGCCAGCAGACCAGGGCGGAGTACGCAGTATTTT
CASRPGRSTQYF
>-|-|TRBV4-1|TRBJ2-5
TGCGCCAGCAGCCGAAATAGGGGAGAGACCCAGTACTTC
CASSRNRGETQYF
>-|TRBD2|TRBV5-1|TRBJ2-1
TGCGCCAGCAGCTTAAAGCGGGGGGGCTACAATGAGCAGTTCTTC
CASSLKRGGYNEQFF
>-|-|TRBV5-1|TRBJ2-3
TGCGCCAGCAGCTTGGTCTTGAGTCACACAGATACGCAGTATTTT
CASSLVLSHTDTQYF
>few|-|TRBV28|TRBJ1-2
TGTGCCAGCAGCCCTCAGGGTGGCGTCTATGGCTACACCTTC
CASSPQGGVYGYTF
>-|TRBD1|TRBV27|TRBJ2-7
TGTGCCAGCAGTTTATCTAGACAGGGATCCTACGAGCAGTACTTC
CASSLSRQGSYEQYF
>-|TRBD1|TRBV15|TRBJ2-1
TGTGCCACCAGCAGAGCCCAGGGGGACAATGAGCAGTTCTTC
CATSRAQGDNEQFF
>few|TRBD2|TRBV2|TRBJ2-1
TGTGCCAGTCCGCAAACTAGTGCGGGAGTTTACAATGAGCAGTTCTTC
CASPQTSAGVYNEQFF
>-|-|TRBV19|TRBJ1-4
TGTGCCAGTAGTATCCTCGGGGCTAATGAAAAACTGTTTTTT
CASSILGANEKLFF
>once|-|TRBV15|TRBJ2-1
TGTGCCACCAGCGGCCAGGGAAAAAATGAGCAGTTCTTC
CATSGQGKNEQFF
>-|-|TRBV7-2|TRBJ1-1
TGTGCCAGCAGCCCATCCTTTAGTCGGGGTCCGGGCATGTTT
CASSPSFSRGPGMF
>few|TRBD1|TRBV28|TRBJ1-2
TGTGCCAGTTATGACAGGGTAGACTATGGCTACACCTTC
CASYDRVDYGYTF
>-|-|TRBV7-6|TRBJ1-1
TGTGCCAGCAGCCAAGGGACCTCGGGAGGTGGTGAAGCTTTCTTT
CASSQGTSGGGEAFF
>-|TRBD2|TRBV2|TRBJ2-4
TGTGCCAGCAGTGAATTGTGGCGCGGGAGGGCGGCCAAAAACATTCAGTACTTC
CASSELWRGRAAKNIQYF
>-|TRBD2|TRBV2|TRBJ2-3
TGTGCCAGCAGAAAAACTAGCGGTACGAGCACAGATACGCAGTATTTT
CASRKTSGTSTDTQYF
>-|TRBD2|TRBV7-9|TRBJ2-1
TGTGCCAGCAGCTCGGGACTAGCGGGAGAGATGAATGAGCAGTTCTTC
CASSSGLAGEMNEQFF
>-|-|TRBV15|TRBJ2-7
TGTGCCACCAGCAGAGGCAGGGGGGCCTACGAGCAGTACTTC
CATSRGRGAYEQYF
>once|TRBD2|TRBV30|TRBJ2-2
TGTGCCTGGACCCCCGCTAGCGGGTGGGGCGGGGAGCTGTTTTTT
CAWTPASGWGGELFF
>-|TRBD1|TRBV5-1|TRBJ1-2
TGCGCCAGCAGACAAGGGGGCGTAGACTATGGCTACACCTTC
CASRQGGVDYGYTF
>-|-|TRBV7-9|TRBJ1-1
TGTGCCAGCAGCTTTGGGGGGGCCGCCGGTGAAGCTTTCTTT
CASSFGGAAGEAFF
>-|-|TRBV5-1|TRBJ2-7
TGCGCCAGCAGCACAACAGGGTCCCTAACCTACGAGCAGTACTTC
CASSTTGSLTYEQYF
>-|-|TRBV3-1/TRBV3-2|TRBJ2-3
TGTGCCAGCGACTTCGGGGATACGCAGTATTTT
CASDFGDTQYF
>-|-|TRBV7-6|TRBJ1-1
TGTGCCAGCAGCCGGAACGCCCCGGGGGTCAACACTGAAGCTTTCTTT
CASSRNAPGVNTEAFF
>-|TRBD1|TRBV10-3|TRBJ2-4
TGTGCCATCAGTGAAGCGGACAGGGGAAACATTCAGTACTTC
CAISEADRGNIQYF
>-|TRBD1|TRBV2|TRBJ1-1
TGTGCCAGCAGGGAAGGGACAGGGCAAATGAACACTGAAGCTTTCTTT
CASREGTGQMNTEAFF
>-|-|TRBV6-2/TRBV6-3|TRBJ1-4
TGTGCCAGCAGTCATCTCACAGGCGAAAAACTGTTTTTT
CASSHLTGEKLFF
>-|-|TRBV5-6|TRBJ1-1
TGTGCCAGCAGCTTCGGGGGGCGCGGGCACACTGAAGCTTTCTTT
CASSFGGRGHTEAFF
>-|-|TRBV18|TRBJ1-1
TGTGCCAGCGTTGGCTCGGGTGATGAAGCTTTCTTT
CASVGSGDEAFF
>-|-|TRBV27|TRBJ2-5
TGTGCCAGCAGTTTAGTGGGCGCGATTGAGACCCAGTACTTC
CASSLVGAIETQYF
>-|-|TRBV11-2|TRBJ1-2
TGTGCCAGCAGCCTATCGAGGGACGGGAGTAACTATGGCTACACCTTC
CASSLSRDGSNYGYTF
>-|-|TRBV2|TRBJ1-2
TGTGCCAGCACTACCTTAGGACAGCCGGTTGGCTACACCTTC
CASTTLGQPVGYTF
>-|-|TRBV5-1|TRBJ1-2
TGCGCCAGCAGGGGGGCAGCAGTCGTGACCTTC
CASRGAAVVTF
>-|TRBD1|TRBV9|TRBJ2-2
TGTGCCAGCAAGGGACAGGGAGACGGGGAGCTGTTTTTT
CASKGQGDGELFF